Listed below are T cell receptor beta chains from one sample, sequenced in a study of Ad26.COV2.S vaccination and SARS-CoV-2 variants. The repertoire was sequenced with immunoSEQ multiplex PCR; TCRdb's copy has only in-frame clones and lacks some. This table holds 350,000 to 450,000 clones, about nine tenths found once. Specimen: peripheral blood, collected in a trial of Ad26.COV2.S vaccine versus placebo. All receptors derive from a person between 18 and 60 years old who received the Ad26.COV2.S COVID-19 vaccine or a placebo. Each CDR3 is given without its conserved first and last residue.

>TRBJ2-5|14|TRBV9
ASSSGLAGAAETQY
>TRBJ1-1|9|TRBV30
ACPRGAEAF
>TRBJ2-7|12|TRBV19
ASSREDSSYEQY
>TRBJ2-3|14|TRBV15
ATSRELGGSTDTQY
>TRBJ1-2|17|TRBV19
ASSIDRGGTGGANYGYT
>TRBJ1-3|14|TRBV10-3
ATSPLGTISGNTIY
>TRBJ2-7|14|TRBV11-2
ASSLAMGTPPYEQY
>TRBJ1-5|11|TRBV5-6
ASSPQGDQPQH
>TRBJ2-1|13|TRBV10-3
AIRLGGAHYNEQF
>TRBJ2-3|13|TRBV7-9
ASSLVQRGYDTQY
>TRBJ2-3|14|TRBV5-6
ASSETSGGITDTQY
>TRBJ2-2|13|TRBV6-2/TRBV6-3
ASSIAGGQAGELF
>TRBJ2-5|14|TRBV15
ATSRDRGGGGETQY
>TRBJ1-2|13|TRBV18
ASSQRDRANYGYT
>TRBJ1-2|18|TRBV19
ASSIQPFRTSLGINYGYT
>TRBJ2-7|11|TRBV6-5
ASTRTGSNEQY
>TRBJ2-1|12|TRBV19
ASSIAGAYNEQF
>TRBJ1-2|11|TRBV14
ASSPRLDYGYT
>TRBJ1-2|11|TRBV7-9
ASWDRDNYGYT
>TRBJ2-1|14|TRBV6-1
ASSELGSLTYNEQF
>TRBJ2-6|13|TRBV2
ASSEGLAGANVLT
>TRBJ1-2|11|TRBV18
ASSPAGQYGYT
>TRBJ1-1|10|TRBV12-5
ASALGGTEAF
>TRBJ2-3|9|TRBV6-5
ATVGVGTQY
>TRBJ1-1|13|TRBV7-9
ASSLGDRKGTEAF
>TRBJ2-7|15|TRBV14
ASSPRTSGTFSYEQY
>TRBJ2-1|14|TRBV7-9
ASSPSSGGARDEQF
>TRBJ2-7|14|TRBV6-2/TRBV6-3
ASSYLLGDISYEQY
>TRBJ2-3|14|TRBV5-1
ASSSASGGRADTQY
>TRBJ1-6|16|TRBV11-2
ASSLSTGGGSYNSPLH
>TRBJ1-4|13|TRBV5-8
ASSLGAEFNEKLF
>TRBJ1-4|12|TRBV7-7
ASSPGQTNEKLF
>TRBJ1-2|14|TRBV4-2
ASSQDEAGGYYGYT
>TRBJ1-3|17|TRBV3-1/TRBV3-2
ASSQDYGTGGKKLNTIY
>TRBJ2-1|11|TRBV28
ASNKDRTNEQF
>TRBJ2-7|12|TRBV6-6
ASSMGQGAYEQY
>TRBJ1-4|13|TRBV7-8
ASSPRQGTNEKLF
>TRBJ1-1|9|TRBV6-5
ASNAGDEAF
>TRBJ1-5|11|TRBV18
ASSLQGTRTQH
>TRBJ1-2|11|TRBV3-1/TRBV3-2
ASSQRSNYGYT
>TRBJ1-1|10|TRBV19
ASTDPDTEAF
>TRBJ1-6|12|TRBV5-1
ASSFDSFVSPLH
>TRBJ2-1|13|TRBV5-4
ASSPEKGRSNEQF
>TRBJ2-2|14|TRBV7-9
ASSWFPRGGSGELF
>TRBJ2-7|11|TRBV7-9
ASSPRGPYEQY
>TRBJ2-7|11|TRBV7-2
ASSPGQPYEQY
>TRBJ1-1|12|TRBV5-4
ASSTGQGATEAF
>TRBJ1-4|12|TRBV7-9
ASSRQWENEKLF
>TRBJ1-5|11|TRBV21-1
ASSNRTDQPQH
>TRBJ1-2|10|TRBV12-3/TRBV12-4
ASSLGSRGYT
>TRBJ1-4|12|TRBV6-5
ASRFRQGGEKLF
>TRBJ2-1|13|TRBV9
ASSATSGNYNEQF
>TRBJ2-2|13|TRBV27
ASRSGGARTGELF
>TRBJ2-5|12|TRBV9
ASSVAGAGETQY
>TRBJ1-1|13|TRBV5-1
ASSLETGLNTEAF
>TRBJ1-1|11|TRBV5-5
ASSLTANTEAF
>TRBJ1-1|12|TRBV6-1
ASSERQANTEAF